The rows below give T cell receptor beta chains drawn from one sample of a study of identical twins. TCRdb re-called the 5' RACE reads with MiXCR, one entry per CDR3 protein. The repertoire includes 250,000 or so distinct CDR3 sequences, roughly an eighth of them detected once, and 4% to 5% sits in the top ten. The sample also formed part of further work on yellow fever vaccine responses in identical twins.

What was sequenced was memory (CD45RO+) T cells sorted from blood. The receptors stem from a young woman in good health. Each CDR3 is given with its conserved first and last residue. A D gene is named only where the DNA matches it firmly. Size is omitted from some rows. Given values are once, few, many or a class for expanded clones.

v_gene	d_gene	abundance	j_gene	CDR3nt	CDR3aa
TRBV20-1	.	few	TRBJ1-5	TGCAGTGCTATCGGACAGCAGAGCAATCAGCCCCAGCATTTT	CSAIGQQSNQPQHF
TRBV7-2	TRBD1	.	TRBJ1-1	TGTGCCAGCAGCGCCAGACAGGGCGTAGAAGCTTTCTTT	CASSARQGVEAFF
TRBV5-1	.	few	TRBJ1-2	TGCGCCAGCAGCTTGGGTTCTTACGAACATGGCTACACCTTC	CASSLGSYEHGYTF
TRBV7-2	TRBD2	few	TRBJ2-3	TGTGCCAGCAGCCGGGGACTAGTGGCAGATACGCAGTATTTT	CASSRGLVADTQYF
TRBV13	.	.	TRBJ2-7	TGTGCCAGCAGCACGCGGACCGGCGAGCAGTACTTC	CASSTRTGEQYF
TRBV6-1	.	.	TRBJ1-5	TGTGCCAGCAGCCCAGGGGTCAGTCAGCCCCAGCATTTT	CASSPGVSQPQHF
TRBV29-1	.	many	TRBJ1-2	TGCAGCGTTGAAGACGATCGGAATGGCTACACCTTC	CSVEDDRNGYTF
TRBV27	.	many	TRBJ2-3	TGTGCCAGCAGGATCATGGGGGCGGCAGATACGCAGTATTTT	CASRIMGAADTQYF
TRBV28	TRBD1	many	TRBJ2-1	TGTGCCAGCAGCGGGACAGGAGCCTACAATGAGCAGTTCTTC	CASSGTGAYNEQFF
TRBV7-9	.	few	TRBJ2-3	TGTGCCAGCAGCGCCTCCGGGACTCCTCTTCTAGATACGCAGTATTTT	CASSASGTPLLDTQYF
TRBV6-1	TRBD1	.	TRBJ1-6	TGTGCCAGCAGCAGCGGGACAGGGTTTTTTTCACCCCTCCACTTT	CASSSGTGFFSPLHF
TRBV24-1	TRBD1	few	TRBJ2-7	TGTGCCACCAGTGGGGACAGGGGCTACGAGCAGTACTTC	CATSGDRGYEQYF
TRBV5-1	.	few	TRBJ1-1	TGCGCCAGCAGCTTTACTGGGGGCAGGACTGAAGCTTTCTTT	CASSFTGGRTEAFF
TRBV12-3/TRBV12-4	TRBD1	.	TRBJ2-6	TGTACCAGCAGTCAAAACACAGGGGGCGCAGCGGGGGCCAACGTCCTGACTTTC	CTSSQNTGGAAGANVLTF
TRBV7-2	.	.	TRBJ2-2	TGTGCCAGCAGCCGGGACTGGGTCGGGGAGCTGTTTTTT	CASSRDWVGELFF
TRBV19	.	.	TRBJ2-7	TGTGCCAGTAGTATAATTGCCGGGACCTTGACCTACGAGCAGTACTTC	CASSIIAGTLTYEQYF
TRBV11-2	.	.	TRBJ1-6	TGTGCCAGCAGCGCCCAGGACTTCAATTCACCCCTCCACTTT	CASSAQDFNSPLHF
TRBV5-1	.	.	TRBJ2-5	TGCGCCAGCACTCGTGCGGACAGCCAAGAGACCCAGTACTTC	CASTRADSQETQYF
TRBV4-1	.	.	TRBJ2-1	TGCGCCAGCAGCCAAGGGGGACAAGGCTACAATGAGCAGTTCTTC	CASSQGGQGYNEQFF
TRBV7-2	.	many	TRBJ1-2	TGTGCCAGCAGAGTCATGGGGGTGGGGGGCTACACCTTC	CASRVMGVGGYTF
TRBV12-3/TRBV12-4	.	many	TRBJ2-2	TGTGCCAGCAGTTTAGTATCCGGGGAGCTGTTTTTT	CASSLVSGELFF
TRBV19	.	.	TRBJ2-1	TGTGCCAGTATAACTCATCGGGGGCTCTTAAAGTACAATGAGCAGTTCTTC	CASITHRGLLKYNEQFF
TRBV5-1	.	few	TRBJ2-5	TGCGCCAGCAGCGCAGGGCTTAACCAAGAGACCCAGTACTTC	CASSAGLNQETQYF
TRBV20-1	.	few	TRBJ2-7	TGCAGCCCCTCCGGGACGAGGATTTACGAGCAGTACTTC	CSPSGTRIYEQYF